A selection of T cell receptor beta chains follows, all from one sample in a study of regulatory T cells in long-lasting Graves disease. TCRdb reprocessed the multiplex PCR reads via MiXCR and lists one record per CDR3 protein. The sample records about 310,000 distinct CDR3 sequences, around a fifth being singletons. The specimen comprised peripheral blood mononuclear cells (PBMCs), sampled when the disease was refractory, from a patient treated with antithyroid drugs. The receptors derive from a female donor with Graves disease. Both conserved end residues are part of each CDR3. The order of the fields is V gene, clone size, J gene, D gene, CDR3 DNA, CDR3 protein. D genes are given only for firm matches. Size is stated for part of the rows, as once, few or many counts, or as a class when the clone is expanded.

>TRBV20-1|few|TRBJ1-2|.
TGCAGTGGGGAGACAGGCGGCTATGGCTACACCTTC
CSGETGGYGYTF
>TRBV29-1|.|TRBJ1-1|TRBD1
TGCAGCGTCCGACAGGGGCGCACTGAAGCTTTCTTT
CSVRQGRTEAFF
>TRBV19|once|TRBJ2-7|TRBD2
TGTGCCAGTAGTGGACTAGCGGGAGACTACGAGCAGTACTTC
CASSGLAGDYEQYF
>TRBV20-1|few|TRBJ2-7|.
TGCAGTGCTAGGAAACAGGGTGGCGAGCAGTACTTC
CSARKQGGEQYF
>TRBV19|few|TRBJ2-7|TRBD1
TGTGCCAGTAGATTCCGGACAGGGTCGGACGAGCAGTACTTC
CASRFRTGSDEQYF
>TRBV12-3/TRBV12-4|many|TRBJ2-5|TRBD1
TGTGCCAGCAGTCCGTCGGGACAGGAAGAGACCCAGTACTTC
CASSPSGQEETQYF
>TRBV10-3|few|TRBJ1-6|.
TGTGCCATCAGGCCGGGACATGATAATTCACCCCTCCACTTT
CAIRPGHDNSPLHF
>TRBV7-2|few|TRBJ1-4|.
TGTGCCAGCAGCTTACTAATAGGGGAGGGTGAAAAACTGTTTTTT
CASSLLIGEGEKLFF
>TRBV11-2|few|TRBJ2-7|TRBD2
TGTGCCAGCAGCCCAACGTCGCGGGAGGGCCCCTACGAGCAGTACTTC
CASSPTSREGPYEQYF
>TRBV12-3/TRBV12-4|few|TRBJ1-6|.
TGTGCCAGCAGTTTAGTGGGGGGTATGGCCTCACCCCTCCACTTT
CASSLVGGMASPLHF
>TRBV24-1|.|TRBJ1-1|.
TGTGCCACCAGTGATTTTTTCGGTGAAGCTTTCTTT
CATSDFFGEAFF
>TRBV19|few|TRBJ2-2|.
TGTGCCAGTAGTAGGCAGTTTAACACCGGGGAGCTGTTTTTT
CASSRQFNTGELFF
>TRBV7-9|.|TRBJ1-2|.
TGTGCCAGCAGCTTAAACGAAGGTGCCTATGGCTACACCTTC
CASSLNEGAYGYTF
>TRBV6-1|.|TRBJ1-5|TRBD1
TGTGCCAGCAGGCAAAGTGACAGGGGAGTGAAAAATATTGGTCAGCCCCAGCATTTT
CASRQSDRGVKNIGQPQHF
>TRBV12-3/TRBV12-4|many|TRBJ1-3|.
TGTGCCAGCAGTCTCGGGCCCGAAGCGCGAAACACCATATATTTT
CASSLGPEARNTIYF
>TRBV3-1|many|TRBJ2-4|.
TGTGCCAGCAGCCAAGGGGGGGAAATAGCCAAAAACATTCAGTACTTC
CASSQGGEIAKNIQYF
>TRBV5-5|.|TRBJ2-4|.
TGTGCCAGCAGCTTGGGGGCCGGACAGAGGGATCGAAACATTCAGTACTTC
CASSLGAGQRDRNIQYF
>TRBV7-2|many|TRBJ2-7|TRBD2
TGTGCCAGCAGCCCCCGAGGGGGTAGCGGGACCTTCGCCTACGAGCAGTACTTC
CASSPRGGSGTFAYEQYF
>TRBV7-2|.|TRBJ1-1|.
TGTGCCAGCAGCTTAGAGGCCTGGGGTAACACTGAAGCTTTCTTT
CASSLEAWGNTEAFF
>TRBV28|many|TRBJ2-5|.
TGTGCCAGCAGTTTGGCAGGGAGTCCGAAGACCCAGTACTTC
CASSLAGSPKTQYF
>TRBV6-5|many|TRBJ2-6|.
TGTGCCAGCAGTTATTTGGGACCCCCTTCTGGGGCCAACGTCCTGACTTTC
CASSYLGPPSGANVLTF
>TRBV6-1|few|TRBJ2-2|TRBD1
TGTGCCAGCAGAAGCAGCGGGACAGGGGGGAACACCGGGGAGCTGTTTTTT
CASRSSGTGGNTGELFF
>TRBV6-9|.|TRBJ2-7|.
TGTGCCAGCAGTTATGGGACTCAGGGTACCTACGAGCAGTACTTC
CASSYGTQGTYEQYF
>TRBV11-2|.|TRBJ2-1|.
TGTGCCAGCAGCTCCCAAATTTTAGAGCAGTTCTTC
CASSSQILEQFF
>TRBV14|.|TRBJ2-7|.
TGTGCCAGCAGCCGGACAGCGGGTCTTGGGGGCTACGAGCAGTACTTC
CASSRTAGLGGYEQYF
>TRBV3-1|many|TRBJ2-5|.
TGTGCCAGCAGCCGACGACTGAAAGAGACCCAGTACTTC
CASSRRLKETQYF
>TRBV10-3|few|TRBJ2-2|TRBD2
TGTGCCATCAGTGACGGGACTAGCGGAGCCACCGGGGAGCTGTTTTTT
CAISDGTSGATGELFF
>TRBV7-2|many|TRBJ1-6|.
TGTGCCAGCACTGGGCTTAGAACAGTGGGAAATTCACCCCTCCACTTT
CASTGLRTVGNSPLHF
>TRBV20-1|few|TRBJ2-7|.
TGCAGTGCTGTTCCTAGCGCCCAGGGGGACGAGCAGTACTTC
CSAVPSAQGDEQYF
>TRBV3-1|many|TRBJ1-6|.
TGTGCCAGCAGCCAAGGACGCTCACCCCTCCACTTT
CASSQGRSPLHF